What follows are 22 T cell receptor beta chains derived from one specimen sequenced in a study of regulatory T cells in long-lasting Graves disease. Library construction for TCR beta used iRepertoire HTBI primers and Arm-PCR of CDR3 regions. TCRdb reprocessed the multiplex PCR reads via MiXCR and lists one record per CDR3 protein. The sample has almost 450,000 distinct CDR3 sequences; approximately 16% are singletons. Described time point: newly diagnosed GD, antithyroid drugs for less than 3 months. Construction of the TCR library relied on RNA isolated from PBMCs. This sample was also put to use in a study of T cells in Graves' hyperthyroidism and ophthalmopathy.

This specimen was peripheral blood mononuclear cells (PBMCs), taken at new diagnosis, from a patient treated with antithyroid drugs. These receptor sequences come from a woman younger than 45 with Graves disease.

Many counts were recorded for this clonotype. The chain links TRBV12-3 or TRBV12-4 to TRBJ2-7, with D perhaps TRBD2 (5 bases). The CDR3 is made up of 14 amino acids. Trimming shortened V by 6 bases and J by 6 bases, and 18 bases separated the two germline ends. The CDR3, as DNA: TGTGCCAGCAGCCTAGCTCCGGACTGGGTCGAGCAGTACTTC. Translation gives CASSLAPDWVEQYF.

This clonotype was seen repeatedly, ten times or more. The chain links TRBV28 to TRBJ1-1, with D uncertain. Germline CDR1 reads MDHEN; CDR2 reads SYDVKM. CDR3 length: 12 amino acids. V lost 10 bases to trimming and J lost 0 bases, with 9 bases between them. CDR3 coding DNA: TGTGCCACCCTCAGAGTGAACACTGAAGCTTTCTTT. Protein product: CATLRVNTEAFF.

This clonotype was recorded a few times. The rearrangement uses TRBV29-1 and TRBJ2-5; 12 bases agree with TRBD2. The CDR3 loop spans 15 amino acids. The germline V gene has CDR1 SQVTM and CDR2 ANQGSEA. With V trimmed by 2 bases and J by 5 bases, 6 bases remained unmatched. CDR3 bases: TGCAGCGTTGAAACTAGCGGGAGGCCGGGGGAGACCCAGTACTTC. This translates into CSVETSGRPGETQYF.

This clonotype was recorded a few times. The chain is built from TRBV7-9 and TRBJ2-1; the match to TRBD2 covers 11 bases. The germline V gene encodes CDR1 SEHNR and CDR2 FQNEAQ (reference sequence). The CDR3 covers 14 residues. The ends lost 2 bases at V and 8 bases at J; junction bases unmatched: 2. CDR3 in DNA: TGTGCCAGCAGCTTAATACTAGCGGGGGATGAGCAGTTCTTC. This codes for CASSLILAGDEQFF.

V and J are TRBV24-1 and TRBJ2-7; 8 positions agree with TRBD2. The V segment lost 6 bases and the J segment 0 bases; nucleotides outside the gene matches: 6. This CDR3 region has 15 residues. Looked up from germline, CDR1 is KGHDR and CDR2 is SFDVKD. Written as DNA, the CDR3 is TGTGCCACCAGTCAAAGCGGGAGCAACTCCTACGAGCAGTACTTC. Amino acid sequence: CATSQSGSNSYEQYF.

This clonotype was counted once. With a much larger clone just one base away, this may be a read error. The V call is TRBV14, the J call TRBJ1-4; D gene unclear. Germline CDR1 and CDR2: SGHDN and FVKESK. This CDR3 comprises 15 residues. CDR3 loop: CASSQGFATSEKLFF. CDR3 bases: TGTGCCAGCAGCCAAGGGTTTGCAACTAGTGAAAAACTGTTTTTT. Complete variable domain (other parts from reference TRBV14 and TRBJ1-4): EAGVTQFPSHSVIEKGQTVTLRCDPISGHDNLYWYRRVMGKEIKFLLHFVKESKQDESGMPNNRFLAERTGGTYSTLKVQPAELEDSGVYFCASSQGFATSEKLFFGSGTQLSVL.

There are a few counts of this clonotype. This chain uses TRBV5-5 with TRBJ2-7; D could derive from TRBD1 or TRBD2 (5 bases each). Trimming pared 6 bases from V and 0 bases from J, leaving 19 bases between. This CDR3 region has 16 residues. Germline V gives CDR1 SGHKS, CDR2 YYEKEE (reference sequence). The CDR3 protein is CASILYGGSGSYEQYF. For the CDR3, the DNA is TGTGCCAGCATCCTCTATGGGGGATCGGGCTCCTACGAGCAGTACTTC.

There are many counts of this clonotype. The rearrangement joins TRBV7-9 to TRBJ1-1; D may be TRBD1 (6 bases). CDR3 length: 13 amino acids. Germline CDR1 reads SEHNR; CDR2 reads FQNEAQ (reference sequence). V gave up 5 bases and J gave up 5 bases, with 12 bases separating them. This CDR3 is CASSQQGGTEAFF. In DNA, the CDR3 is TGTGCCAGCAGCCAACAGGGTGGAACTGAAGCTTTCTTT.

The chain links TRBV20-1 to TRBJ2-3, with 14 bases aligning to TRBD2. The CDR3 sequence is 15 residues long. Germline trimming cut 4 bases from V and 5 bases from J; bases unmatched to any gene: 5. CDR1 is DFQATT and CDR2 is SNEGSKA in the germline V gene (reference sequence). This CDR3 reads CSATGTSGRLDTQYF. The CDR3, as DNA: TGCAGTGCTACCGGGACTAGCGGGAGACTAGATACGCAGTATTTT.

The table lists this clonotype with many counts. The chain links TRBV9 to TRBJ1-5, with unresolved D. Trimming took off 6 bases at V and 0 bases at J, with 7 bases between the two ends. The CDR3 covers 13 residues. CDR1 and CDR2 (germline): SGDLS, YYNGEE. The CDR3 DNA sequence: TGTGCCAGCACACCCTATAGCAATCAGCCCCAGCATTTT. It translates to CASTPYSNQPQHF.

This clonotype appeared many times. The J gene is TRBJ1-2, the V gene TRBV18; no clear D gene. The CDR3 is 14 residues long. The germline CDR1 and CDR2 sequences are KGHSH and LQKENI. V lost 2 bases and J 8 bases, leaving 15 bases between the germline ends. The CDR3 sequence is CASSPFYIEGGYTF. CDR3 in DNA: TGTGCCAGCTCACCATTCTATATCGAGGGCGGCTACACCTTC.

CDR3 sequence (DNA): TGCAGCTTAAGACTAGCGGGAGGGCCGTATACGCAGTATTTT. Protein: CSLRLAGGPYTQYF. The chain employs TRBV29-1 and TRBJ2-3, with 14 bases matching TRBD2. The germline CDR1 and CDR2 sequences are SQVTM and ANQGSEA. Trimming took 8 bases from V and 7 from J; bases not matched to a gene: 8. The CDR3 has 14 residues.

V gene TRBV27 combines with J gene TRBJ1-4; D is perhaps TRBD1 (6 bases). Looked up from germline, CDR1 is MNHEY and CDR2 is SMNVEV (reference sequence). The CDR3 totals 13 residues. V lost 8 bases and J lost 2, with 9 bases in between. CDR3 region: CASRRGTNEKLFF. The CDR3, as DNA: TGTGCCAGCCGGAGGGGGACTAATGAAAAACTGTTTTTT.

This clonotype was picked up many times. The V call is TRBV15, the J call TRBJ1-1; D remains unclear. The CDR3 runs 15 residues. Germline lookup yields CDR1 LNHNV and CDR2 YYDKDF (reference sequence). V lost 0 bases, J lost 6 bases, and 14 bases lay in between. CDR3 DNA sequence: TGTGCCACCAGCAGAGATAGCGGTCAAAACGCTGAAGCTTTCTTT. This codes for CATSRDSGQNAEAFF.

This clonotype was counted at least ten times. This chain joins TRBV18 and TRBJ1-2; 7 bases match TRBD1. The germline V gene has CDR1 KGHSH and CDR2 LQKENI. V trimming: 1 base; J trimming: 7 bases; junction bases outside the gene matches: 3. This CDR3 has 13 amino acids. The CDR3 spells CASSPQGASGYTF. Written as DNA, the CDR3 is TGTGCCAGCTCACCACAGGGGGCGTCTGGCTACACCTTC.

This chain connects TRBV2 to TRBJ2-2; 10 bases fit TRBD2. J lost 9 bases, V lost 1 base, and 5 bases had no gene match. This CDR3 region has 15 residues. Germline values: CDR1 SNHLY, CDR2 FYNNEI. DNA of the CDR3: TGTGCCAGCAGTGAAGGAGCGGGAGGGCCCAGGGAGCTGTTTTTT. Translation gives CASSEGAGGPRELFF.

On this clonotype: Possible read error: a much larger clone is one base away. This chain links TRBV5-1 with TRBJ2-2; D might be TRBD2 (5 bases). From germline, CDR1 is SGHRS and CDR2 YFSETQ. CDR3 length equals 14 residues. The CDR3 reads CASSLEDPTGEPFF. The CDR3 nucleotides are TGCGCCAGCAGCTTGGAGGACCCCACCGGGGAGCCGTTTTTT.

This clonotype came up a few times. This chain connects TRBV27 to TRBJ1-6; 9 nucleotides match TRBD1. This CDR3 is built from 22 residues. CDR1 is MNHEY and CDR2 is SMNVEV in the germline V gene (reference sequence). Unmatched junction bases numbered 25, after V lost 5 bases and J lost 5 bases. DNA of the CDR3: TGTGCCAGCAGTAGGCGTCCGGGACAGGGACCCTCCGGAAGGGTGAATAATTCACCCCTCCACTTT. Amino acids: CASSRRPGQGPSGRVNNSPLHF.

This clonotype was seen many times. J is TRBJ2-1 and V is TRBV6-2 or TRBV6-3, with D perhaps matching TRBD1 (6 bases). Trimming took off 7 bases at V and 2 bases at J, with 15 bases between the two ends. Germline CDR1 and CDR2: MNHEY and SVGEGT. The CDR3 runs 15 residues. CDR3 nucleotides: TGTGCCAGCACAGAATTGGGGGCTCCCTACAATGAGCAGTTCTTC. This sequence encodes CASTELGAPYNEQFF.

This clonotype appeared many times. The chain carries TRBV7-2 and TRBJ2-1, with 14 bases identical to TRBD2. Per the germline V gene, CDR1 is SGHTA and CDR2 is FQGNSA. With V trimmed by 2 bases and J by 7 bases, 7 bases remained unmatched. CDR3 size: 17 residues. In DNA, the CDR3 is TGTGCCAGCAGCTTACGGTCATGGACTAGCGGGAGGAATGAGCAGTTCTTC. Translated, it gives CASSLRSWTSGRNEQFF.

This clonotype was seen repeatedly, ten times or more. The chain joins TRBV6-2 or TRBV6-3 to TRBJ1-1; D ambiguous. Germline values: CDR1 MNHEY, CDR2 SVGEGT. The CDR3 runs to 16 residues. With 7 bases removed from V and 0 bases from J, the gap between germline ends came to 18 bases. The CDR3 reads CASISGREIMNTEAFF. CDR3 coding DNA: TGTGCCAGCATTTCCGGACGGGAGATTATGAACACTGAAGCTTTCTTT.

This clonotype was counted between two and nine times. The chain carries TRBV6-1 and TRBJ2-2; TRBD2 aligns across 8 bases. Germline V gene data show CDR1 as MNHNS and CDR2 as SASEGT. V dropped 5 bases and J dropped 4; count of bases not matched to a gene: 9. This CDR3 is 16 amino acids long. The CDR3 is CASSHPGTRLTGELFF. Here the CDR3 DNA reads TGTGCCAGCAGTCACCCCGGGACTAGGCTCACCGGGGAGCTGTTTTTT.